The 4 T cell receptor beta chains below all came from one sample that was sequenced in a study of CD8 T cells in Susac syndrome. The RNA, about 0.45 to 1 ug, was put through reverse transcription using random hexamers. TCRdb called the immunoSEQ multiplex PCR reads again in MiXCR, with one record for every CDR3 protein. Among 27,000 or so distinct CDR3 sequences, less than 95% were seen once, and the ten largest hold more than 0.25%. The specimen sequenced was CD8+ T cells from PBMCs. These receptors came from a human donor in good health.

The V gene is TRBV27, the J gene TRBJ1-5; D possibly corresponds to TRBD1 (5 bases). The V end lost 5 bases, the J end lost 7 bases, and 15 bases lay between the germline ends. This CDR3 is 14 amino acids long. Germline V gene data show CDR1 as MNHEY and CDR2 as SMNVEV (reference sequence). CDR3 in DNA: TGTGCCAGCAGTCCAATCGTGGGGCGGCAGCCCCAGCATTTT. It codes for CASSPIVGRQPQHF.

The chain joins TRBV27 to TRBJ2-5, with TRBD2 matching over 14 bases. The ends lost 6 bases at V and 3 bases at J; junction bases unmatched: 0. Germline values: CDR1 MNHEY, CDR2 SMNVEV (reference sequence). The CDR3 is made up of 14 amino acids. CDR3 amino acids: CASRGLAGEETQYF. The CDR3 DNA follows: TGTGCCAGCAGGGGACTAGCGGGGGAAGAGACCCAGTACTTC.

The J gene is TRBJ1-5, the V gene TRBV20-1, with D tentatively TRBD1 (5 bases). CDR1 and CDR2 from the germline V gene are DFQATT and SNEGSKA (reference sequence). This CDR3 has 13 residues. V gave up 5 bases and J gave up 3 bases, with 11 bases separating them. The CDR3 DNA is TGCAGTGCTGGGGGACGCATCAATCAGCCCCAGCATTTT. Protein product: CSAGGRINQPQHF.

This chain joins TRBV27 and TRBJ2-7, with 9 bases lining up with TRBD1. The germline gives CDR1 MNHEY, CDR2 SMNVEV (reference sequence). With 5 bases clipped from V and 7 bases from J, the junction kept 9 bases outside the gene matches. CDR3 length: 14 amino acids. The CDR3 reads CASSPGTGLGEQYF. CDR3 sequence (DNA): TGTGCCAGCAGTCCCGGGACAGGGTTGGGAGAGCAGTACTTC.